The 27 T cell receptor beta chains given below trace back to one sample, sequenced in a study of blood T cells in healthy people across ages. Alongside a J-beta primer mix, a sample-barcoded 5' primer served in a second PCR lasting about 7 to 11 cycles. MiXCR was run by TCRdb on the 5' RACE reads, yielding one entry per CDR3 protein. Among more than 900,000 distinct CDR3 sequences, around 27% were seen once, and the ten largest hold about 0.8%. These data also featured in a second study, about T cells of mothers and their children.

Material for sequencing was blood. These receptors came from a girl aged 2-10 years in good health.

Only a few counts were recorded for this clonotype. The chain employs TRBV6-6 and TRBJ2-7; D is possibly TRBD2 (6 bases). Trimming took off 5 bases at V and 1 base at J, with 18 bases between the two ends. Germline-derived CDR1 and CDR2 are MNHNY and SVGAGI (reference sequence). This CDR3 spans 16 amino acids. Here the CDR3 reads CASSERTGTASYEQYF. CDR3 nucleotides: TGTGCCAGCAGTGAGAGAACCGGGACTGCGTCCTACGAGCAGTACTTC.

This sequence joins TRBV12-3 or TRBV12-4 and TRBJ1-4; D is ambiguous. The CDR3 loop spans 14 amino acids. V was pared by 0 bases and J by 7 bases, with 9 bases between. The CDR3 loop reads CASSLAAWGEKLFF. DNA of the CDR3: TGTGCCAGCAGTTTAGCTGCTTGGGGTGAAAAACTGTTTTTT.

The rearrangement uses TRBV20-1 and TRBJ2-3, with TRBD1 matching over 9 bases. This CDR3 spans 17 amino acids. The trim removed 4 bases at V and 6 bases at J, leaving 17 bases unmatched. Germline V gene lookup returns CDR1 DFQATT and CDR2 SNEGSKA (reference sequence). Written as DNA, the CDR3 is TGCAGTGCTAAGTTCCCGCCCCGGGACAGGGTAGGGGATACGCAGTATTTT. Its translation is CSAKFPPRDRVGDTQYF.

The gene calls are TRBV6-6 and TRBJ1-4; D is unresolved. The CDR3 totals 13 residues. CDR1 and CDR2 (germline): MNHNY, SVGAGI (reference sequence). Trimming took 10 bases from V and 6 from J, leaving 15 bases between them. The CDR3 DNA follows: TGTGCCACCCGGGAGTATTCGTATGAAAAACTGTTTTTT. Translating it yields CATREYSYEKLFF.

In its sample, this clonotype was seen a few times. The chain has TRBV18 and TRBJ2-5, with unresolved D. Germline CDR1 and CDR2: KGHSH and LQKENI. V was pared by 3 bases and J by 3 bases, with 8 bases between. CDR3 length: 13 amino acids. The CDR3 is CASSPYSEETQYF. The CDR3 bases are TGTGCCAGCTCACCGTACAGCGAAGAGACCCAGTACTTC.

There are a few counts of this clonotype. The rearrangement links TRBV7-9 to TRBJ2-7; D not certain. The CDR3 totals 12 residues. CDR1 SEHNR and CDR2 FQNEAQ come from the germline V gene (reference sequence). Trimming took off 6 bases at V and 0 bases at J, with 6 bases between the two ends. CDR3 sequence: CASRASSYEQYF. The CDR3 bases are TGTGCCAGCAGGGCCTCCTCCTACGAGCAGTACTTC.

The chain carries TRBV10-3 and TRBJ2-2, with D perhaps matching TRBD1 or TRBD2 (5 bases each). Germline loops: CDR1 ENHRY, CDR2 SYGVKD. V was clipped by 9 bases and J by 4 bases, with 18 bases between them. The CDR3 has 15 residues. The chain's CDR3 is CAIRTPTGTTGELFF. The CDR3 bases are TGTGCCATTCGAACCCCCACCGGGACCACCGGGGAGCTGTTTTTT.

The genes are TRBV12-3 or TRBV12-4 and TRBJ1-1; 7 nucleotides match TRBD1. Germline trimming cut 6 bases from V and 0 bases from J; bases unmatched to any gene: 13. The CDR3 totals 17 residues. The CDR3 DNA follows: TGTGCCAGCAGCCGGGGGCAGGGGGTTCTCATGAACACTGAAGCTTTCTTT. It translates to CASSRGQGVLMNTEAFF.

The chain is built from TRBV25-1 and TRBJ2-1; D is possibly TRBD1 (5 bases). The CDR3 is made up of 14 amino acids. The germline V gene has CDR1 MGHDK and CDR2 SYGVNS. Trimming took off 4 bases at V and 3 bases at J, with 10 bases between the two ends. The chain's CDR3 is CASSVRGNYNEQFF. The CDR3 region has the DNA TGTGCCAGCAGTGTAAGGGGCAACTACAATGAGCAGTTCTTC.

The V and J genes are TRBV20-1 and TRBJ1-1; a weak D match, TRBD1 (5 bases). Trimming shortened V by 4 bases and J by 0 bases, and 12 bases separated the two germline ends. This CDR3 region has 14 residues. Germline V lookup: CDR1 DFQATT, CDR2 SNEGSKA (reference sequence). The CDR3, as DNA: TGCAGTGCTAAAAGGGGAGCGATGAACACTGAAGCTTTCTTT. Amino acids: CSAKRGAMNTEAFF.

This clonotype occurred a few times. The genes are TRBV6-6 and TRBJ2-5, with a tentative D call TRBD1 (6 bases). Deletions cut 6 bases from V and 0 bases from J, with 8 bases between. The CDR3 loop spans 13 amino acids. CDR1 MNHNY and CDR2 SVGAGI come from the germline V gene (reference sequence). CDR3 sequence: CASRDSYQETQYF. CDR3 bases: TGTGCCAGCAGGGACAGTTACCAAGAGACCCAGTACTTC.

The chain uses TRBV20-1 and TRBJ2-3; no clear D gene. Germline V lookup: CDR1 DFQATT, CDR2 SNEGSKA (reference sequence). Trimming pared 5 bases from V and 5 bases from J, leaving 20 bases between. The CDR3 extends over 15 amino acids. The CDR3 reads CSAGSVTYFGDTQYF. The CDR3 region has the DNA TGCAGTGCTGGCTCCGTGACTTACTTTGGAGATACGCAGTATTTT.

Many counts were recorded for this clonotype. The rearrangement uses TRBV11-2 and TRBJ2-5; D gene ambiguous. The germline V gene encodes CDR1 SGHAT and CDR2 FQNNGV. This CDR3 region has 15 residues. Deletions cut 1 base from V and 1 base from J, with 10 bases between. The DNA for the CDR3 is TGTGCCAGCAGCTTAGGCCCCAGGCCCCAAGAGACCCAGTACTTC. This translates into CASSLGPRPQETQYF.

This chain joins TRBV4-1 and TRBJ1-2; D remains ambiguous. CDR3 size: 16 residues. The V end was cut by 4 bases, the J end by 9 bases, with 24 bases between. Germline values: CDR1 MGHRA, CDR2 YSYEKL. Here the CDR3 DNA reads TGCGCCAGCAGCCCGGTGACCCCCCTCCTCGGAGAGTGCTACACCTTC. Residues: CASSPVTPLLGECYTF.

The chain's CDR3 is CSATTSTPHNEQFF. The CDR3 bases are TGCAGTGCTACGACTAGCACACCCCACAATGAGCAGTTCTTC. The genes are TRBV20-1 and TRBJ2-1; 7 bases match TRBD2. The CDR3 is 14 amino acids. With V trimmed by 4 bases and J by 5 bases, 8 bases remained unmatched. The V gene's germline CDR1 is DFQATT and CDR2 SNEGSKA (reference sequence).

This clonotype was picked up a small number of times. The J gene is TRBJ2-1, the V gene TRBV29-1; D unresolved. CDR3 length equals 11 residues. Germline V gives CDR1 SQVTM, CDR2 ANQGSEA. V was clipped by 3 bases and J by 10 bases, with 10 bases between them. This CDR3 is CSVDLPDEQFF. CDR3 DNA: TGCAGCGTTGATCTACCGGACGAGCAGTTCTTC.

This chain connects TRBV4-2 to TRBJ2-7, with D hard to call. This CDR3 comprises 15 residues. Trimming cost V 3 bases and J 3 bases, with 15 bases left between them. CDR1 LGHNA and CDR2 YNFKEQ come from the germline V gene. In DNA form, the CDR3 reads TGTGCCAGCAGCCAGTCCCAGGACGAGGTCTACGAGCAGTACTTC. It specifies CASSQSQDEVYEQYF.

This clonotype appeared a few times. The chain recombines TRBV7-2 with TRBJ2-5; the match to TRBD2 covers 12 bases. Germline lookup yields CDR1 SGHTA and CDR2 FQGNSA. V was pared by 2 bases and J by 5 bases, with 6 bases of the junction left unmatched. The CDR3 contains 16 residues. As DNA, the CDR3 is TGTGCCAGCAGCTTAACTAGCGGGAGGTATCATGAGACCCAGTACTTC. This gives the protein CASSLTSGRYHETQYF. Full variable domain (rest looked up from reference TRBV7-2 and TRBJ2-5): GAGVSQSPSNKVTEKGKDVELRCDPISGHTALYWYRQSLGQGLEFLIYFQGNSAPDKSGLPSDRFSAERTGGSVSTLTIQRTQQEDSAVYLCASSLTSGRYHETQYFGPGTRLLVL.

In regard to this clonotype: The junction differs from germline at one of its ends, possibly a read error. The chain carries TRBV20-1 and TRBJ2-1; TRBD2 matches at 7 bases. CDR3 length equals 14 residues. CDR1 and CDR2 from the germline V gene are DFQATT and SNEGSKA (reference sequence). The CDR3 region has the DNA TGCAGCGCTCAAGCGGGGCGACCGCCCAATGCGCAGTTCTTC. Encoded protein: CSAQAGRPPNAQFF.

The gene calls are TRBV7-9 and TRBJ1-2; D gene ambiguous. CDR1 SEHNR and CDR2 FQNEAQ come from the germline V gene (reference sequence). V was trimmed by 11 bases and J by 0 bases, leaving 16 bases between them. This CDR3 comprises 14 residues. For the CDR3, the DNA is TGTGCCGCCCTCCGAGACCCAGCTAACTATGGCTACACCTTC. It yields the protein CAALRDPANYGYTF.

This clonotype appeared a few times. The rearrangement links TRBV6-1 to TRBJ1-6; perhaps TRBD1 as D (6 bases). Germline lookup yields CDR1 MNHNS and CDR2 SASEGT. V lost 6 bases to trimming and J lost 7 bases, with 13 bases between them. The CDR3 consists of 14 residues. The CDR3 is CASSNGQTNSPLHF. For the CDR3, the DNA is TGTGCCAGCAGCAACGGACAGACGAATTCACCCCTCCACTTT.

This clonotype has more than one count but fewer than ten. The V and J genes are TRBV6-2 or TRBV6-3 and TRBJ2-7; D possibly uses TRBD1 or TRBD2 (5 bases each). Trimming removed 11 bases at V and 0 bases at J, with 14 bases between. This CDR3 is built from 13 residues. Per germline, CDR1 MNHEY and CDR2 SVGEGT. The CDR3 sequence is CAGHRTVSYEQYF. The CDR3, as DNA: TGTGCCGGTCACAGGACTGTCTCCTACGAGCAGTACTTC.

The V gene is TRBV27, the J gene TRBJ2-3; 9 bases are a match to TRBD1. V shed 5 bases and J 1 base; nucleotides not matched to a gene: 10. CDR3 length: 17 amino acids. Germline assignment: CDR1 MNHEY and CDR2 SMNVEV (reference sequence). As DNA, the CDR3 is TGTGCCAGCAGTGCAACCGCCGGGACAGGGCGCACAGATACGCAGTATTTT. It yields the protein CASSATAGTGRTDTQYF.

CDR3 nucleotides: TGTGCCAGCAGCGAAACGGGGGTGAACCAAGAGACCCAGTACTTC. As protein: CASSETGVNQETQYF. The rearrangement links TRBV9 to TRBJ2-5; possibly TRBD2 for D (6 bases). Germline lookup yields CDR1 SGDLS and CDR2 YYNGEE. CDR3 length: 15 amino acids. With 3 bases removed from V and 0 bases from J, the gap between germline ends came to 12 bases.

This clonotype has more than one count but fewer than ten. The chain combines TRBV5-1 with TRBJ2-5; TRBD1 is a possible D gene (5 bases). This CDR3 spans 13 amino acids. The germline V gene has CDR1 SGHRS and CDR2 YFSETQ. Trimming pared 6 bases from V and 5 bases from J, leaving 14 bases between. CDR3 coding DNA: TGCGCCAGCACCATGGGGTGGGGCGAGACCCAGTACTTC. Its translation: CASTMGWGETQYF.

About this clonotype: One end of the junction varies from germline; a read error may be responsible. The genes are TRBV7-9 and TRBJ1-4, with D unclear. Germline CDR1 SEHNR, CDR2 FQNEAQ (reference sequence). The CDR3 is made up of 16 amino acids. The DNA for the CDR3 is TGTTCCAGCAGCTCCATTCCAACGGCAACTAATGAAAAACTGGTTTTT. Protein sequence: CSSSSIPTATNEKLVF.

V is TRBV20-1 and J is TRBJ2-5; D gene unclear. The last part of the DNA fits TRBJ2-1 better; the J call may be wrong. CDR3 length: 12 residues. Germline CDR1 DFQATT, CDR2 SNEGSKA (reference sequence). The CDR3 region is CSASWQSNEQFF. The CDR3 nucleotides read TGCAGTGCTAGCTGGCAGTCCAATGAGCAGTTCTTC.